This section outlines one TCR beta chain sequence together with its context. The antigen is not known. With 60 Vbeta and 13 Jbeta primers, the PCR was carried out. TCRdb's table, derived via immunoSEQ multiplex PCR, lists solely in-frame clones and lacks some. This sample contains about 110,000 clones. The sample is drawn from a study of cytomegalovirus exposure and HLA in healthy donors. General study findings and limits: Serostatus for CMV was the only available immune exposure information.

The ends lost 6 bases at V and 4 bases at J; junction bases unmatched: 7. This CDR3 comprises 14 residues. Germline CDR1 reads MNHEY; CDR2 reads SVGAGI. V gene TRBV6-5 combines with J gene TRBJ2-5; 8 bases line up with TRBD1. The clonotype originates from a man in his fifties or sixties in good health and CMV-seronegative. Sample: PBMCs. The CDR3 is CASSTYRGRETQYF. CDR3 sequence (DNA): TGTGCCAGCAGCACATACAGGGGGAGAGAGACCCAGTACTTC.